The rows below give T cell receptor beta chains drawn from one sample of a study of T cell repertoires in aging, cancer and after chemotherapy. TCRdb itself ran the multiplex PCR reads through MiXCR, one entry per CDR3 protein. The sample has about 9,000 distinct CDR3 sequences, 20% to 25% seen once; the top ten hold roughly 13%. The sample was blood. Receptors originate from a human donor with a blood cancer. The donor label of this sample is uncertain. The CDR3 runs from the conserved cysteine through the conserved F or W. D genes are given only for firm matches. Some rows have no size entry. The others give once, few or many, or a class for an expanded clone.

few,TRBV14,TRBJ1-4,.,CASSQDPGSTNEKLFF,TGTGCCAGCAGCCAAGATCCGGGTTCCACTAATGAAAAACTGTTTTTT
medium-sized,TRBV30,TRBJ1-2,.,CAWRYDYGYTF,TGTGCCTGGAGATACGACTATGGCTACACCTTC
few,TRBV18,TRBJ1-1,TRBD1,CASSPGQGNTEAFF,TGTGCCAGCTCACCTGGACAGGGGAACACTGAAGCTTTCTTT
medium-sized,TRBV27,TRBJ2-1,.,CASSLSQSGSSPYNEQFF,TGTGCCAGCAGTCTCTCCCAGTCCGGGTCTTCACCGTACAATGAGCAGTTCTTC
.,TRBV5-1,TRBJ2-7,TRBD1,CDSSLAPEGAYEQYF,TGCGACAGCAGCTTGGCACCAGAGGGGGCTTACGAGCAGTACTTC
medium-sized,TRBV12-3/TRBV12-4,TRBJ2-3,.,CASSLAGADTQYF,TGTGCCAGCAGTTTAGCGGGAGCAGATACGCAGTATTTT
.,TRBV11-2,TRBJ2-5,TRBD2,CASSFGGRYETQYF,TGTGCCAGCAGCTTCGGCGGGAGGTATGAGACCCAGTACTTC
.,TRBV12-3/TRBV12-4,TRBJ1-1,.,CASSLGAGQFMNTEAFF,TGTGCCAGCAGTTTAGGTGCAGGCCAGTTCATGAACACTGAAGCTTTCTTT
.,TRBV11-1,TRBJ1-3,.,CASRADQSSGNTIYF,TGTGCCAGCAGAGCGGACCAGAGCTCTGGAAACACCATATATTTT
few,TRBV7-6,TRBJ2-3,TRBD2,CASSFDSGRTTDTQYF,TGTGCCAGCAGCTTCGATAGCGGGAGGACCACAGATACGCAGTATTTT
.,TRBV24-1,TRBJ2-1,.,CATSDRGGGSDNEQFF,TGTGCCACCAGTGATAGGGGGGGCGGGAGTGACAATGAGCAGTTCTTC
few,TRBV6-2/TRBV6-3,TRBJ2-7,.,CASWRSGLSYEQYF,TGTGCCAGCTGGCGATCGGGACTCAGCTACGAGCAGTACTTC
once,TRBV6-1,TRBJ2-2,.,CASKTSGTGDTGELFF,TGTGCCAGCAAGACTAGCGGGACAGGGGACACCGGGGAGCTGTTTTTT
medium-sized,TRBV6-1,TRBJ2-7,TRBD2,CASSDVAGGPYEQYF,TGTGCCAGCAGTGATGTAGCGGGAGGGCCCTACGAGCAGTACTTC
few,TRBV5-6,TRBJ2-7,TRBD1,CASSFPGGRSYEQYF,TGTGCCAGCAGCTTTCCAGGGGGTCGCTCCTACGAGCAGTACTTC
.,TRBV30,TRBJ1-1,.,CAWSSGGAEAFF,TGTGCCTGGAGCTCGGGGGGCGCTGAAGCTTTCTTT
.,TRBV10-1,TRBJ2-1,TRBD1,CASSETGYYEQFF,TGCGCCAGCAGCGAGACAGGGTACTATGAGCAGTTCTTC
many,TRBV6-4,TRBJ2-2,.,CASSAGPRGTGELFF,TGTGCCAGCAGTGCCGGACCGAGGGGCACCGGGGAGCTGTTTTTT
.,TRBV28,TRBJ2-5,.,CASSLLGTGKETQYF,TGTGCCAGCAGTTTATTAGGGACGGGGAAAGAGACCCAGTACTTC
.,TRBV28,TRBJ1-1,TRBD1,CASSLSQGAQFTEAFF,TGTGCCAGCAGTTTGTCGCAGGGGGCTCAATTCACTGAAGCTTTCTTT
.,TRBV28,TRBJ1-2,.,CASTMFGYGGYTF,TGTGCCAGCACCATGTTCGGGTATGGTGGCTACACCTTC
once,TRBV7-6,TRBJ2-1,TRBD1,CASSSRDRVHNEQFF,TGTGCCAGCAGCTCCCGGGACAGGGTCCACAATGAGCAGTTCTTC
few,TRBV6-5,TRBJ2-2,.,CASTPVQFDVLRRAGELFF,TGTGCCAGCACCCCCGTTCAATTTGATGTATTGCGTAGGGCCGGGGAGCTGTTTTTT
.,TRBV5-1,TRBJ2-7,TRBD2,CASSLVVGPSGRSSYEQYF,TGCGCCAGCAGCTTGGTGGTGGGGCCTAGCGGGAGGAGCTCCTACGAGCAGTACTTC
medium-sized,TRBV15,TRBJ2-7,TRBD2,CATSFYSGIGGEQYF,TGTGCCACCAGCTTCTATAGCGGGATCGGAGGCGAGCAGTACTTC
.,TRBV18,TRBJ1-1,TRBD1,CASSPGTGLFEAFF,TGTGCCAGCTCACCCGGGACAGGGCTATTTGAAGCTTTCTTT
.,TRBV6-1,TRBJ1-5,.,CASSEGNQPQHF,TGTGCCAGCAGCGAGGGCAATCAGCCCCAGCATTTT
many,TRBV6-1,TRBJ2-2,.,CAIRRNTGELFF,TGTGCCATCAGGAGGAACACCGGGGAGCTGTTTTTT
.,TRBV7-9,TRBJ2-7,TRBD2,CASSLASGRQYF,TGTGCCAGCAGCTTAGCTAGCGGGAGACAGTACTTC
.,TRBV2,TRBJ1-1,.,CASLTRTEAFF,TGTGCCAGCCTAACGCGCACTGAAGCTTTCTTT
few,TRBV5-6,TRBJ2-7,.,CASSFNPNYEQYF,TGTGCCAGCAGCTTTAATCCAAATTACGAGCAGTACTTC
once,TRBV5-1,TRBJ2-1,.,CASSWGSASVYNEQFF,TGCGCCAGCAGCTGGGGGTCGGCTAGCGTTTACAATGAGCAGTTCTTC
.,TRBV20-1,TRBJ2-3,.,CSARGLRASTDTQYF,TGCAGTGCTAGAGGTCTGCGGGCCAGCACAGATACGCAGTATTTT